This TCR beta chain came from a study of shared clonotypes between healthy human individuals. Whole-study findings and limits: How much donors shared clonotypes was expected to be affected by sequencing depth.

With 2 bases removed from V and 1 base from J, the gap between germline ends came to 9 bases. CDR3 size: 14 residues. CDR1 SGHRS and CDR2 YFSETQ come from the germline V gene. Using immunoSEQ multiplex PCR, the repertoire was profiled, and TCRdb retains in-frame clones only, with some absent. The sample includes about 2.4 million clones, 93% of them seen just once. With regard to this clone: Its target is not known.

The chain carries TRBV5-1 and TRBJ1-1; D may be TRBD1 (5 bases). This receptor was obtained from a young man in good health. Some clones in this sample may be carry-over from other donors' samples. The sequencing input was naive CD4+ T cells from PBMCs. As for subset: CD45RA+ positively selected. The CDR3 DNA is TGCGCCAGCAGCTTAGTGGACACGAACACTGAAGCTTTCTTT. Translating it yields CASSLVDTNTEAFF. Together with reference TRBV5-1 and TRBJ1-1, the CDR3 gives the full variable domain: KAGVTQTPRYLIKTRGQQVTLSCSPISGHRSVSWYQQTPGQGLQFLFEYFSETQRNKGNFPGRFSGRQFSNSRSEMNVSTLELGDSALYLCASSLVDTNTEAFFGQGTRLTVV.